This TCR beta chain is drawn from a study of T cell repertoires in cytomegalovirus infection. Study-level background: Public TCR beta signatures marked donors with CMV infection and the matching HLA.

TCRdb reanalysed the reads using MiXCR and keeps one entry per CDR3 protein. The repertoire holds hundreds of thousands of distinct CDR3 sequences, about a sixth seen once, with around 12% in the top ten. Trimming took 3 bases from V and 4 from J; bases not matched to a gene: 7. The CDR3 consists of 16 residues. Germline V lookup: CDR1 SGHTA, CDR2 FQGNSA. This clonotype was recorded many times. The material sequenced was PBMCs. This clonotype was obtained from a human donor in good health (CMV status not recorded). Some clones in this sample may be carry-over from other donors' samples. This chain links TRBV7-2 with TRBJ2-7; 12 bases are shared with TRBD1. The CDR3 protein is CASSLGTGGVWYEQYF. As DNA, the CDR3 is TGTGCCAGCAGCTTGGGGACAGGGGGCGTCTGGTACGAGCAGTACTTC.